These 21 T cell receptor beta chains were sequenced from one sample in a study of long-term antiretroviral therapy in people with HIV. immunoSEQ v3.0 was run at survey level. Sequenced by immunoSEQ multiplex PCR; TCRdb stores in-frame clones only, minus some. The sample has about 48,000 clones; around four fifths are singletons. The sample consisted of unsorted PBMCs, taken 0.8 years after starting antiretroviral therapy. The receptors originated from a woman aged 18 to 35 with HIV.

The chain combines TRBV7-3 with TRBJ2-4, with D possibly being TRBD2 (6 bases). Germline CDR1 is SGHTA and CDR2 is FQGTGA. V was cut by 5 bases and J by 4 bases, with 15 bases left in between. This CDR3 region has 15 residues. The CDR3 coding sequence is TGTGCCAGCAGCCCCGGTATCGGAGGGAAAAACATTCAGTACTTC. Translated: CASSPGIGGKNIQYF.

There are a few counts of this clone. This chain connects TRBV9 to TRBJ2-5, with 9 bases that match TRBD2. With 3 bases clipped from V and 6 bases from J, the junction kept 6 bases outside the gene matches. The CDR3 is made up of 14 amino acids. Germline V gene data show CDR1 as SGDLS and CDR2 as YYNGEE. The CDR3 DNA is TGTGCCAGCAGCGGGCGGGAGGGGGACAAGACCCAGTACTTC. The encoded protein is CASSGREGDKTQYF.

This clone has only one observation. The chain links TRBV6-6 to TRBJ2-7, with a tentative D call TRBD1 (6 bases). V lost 8 bases, J lost 7 bases, and 9 bases lay in between. Germline CDR1 is MNHNY and CDR2 is SVGAGI (reference sequence). The CDR3 spans 10 residues. In nucleotides, the CDR3 is TGTGCCAGCCAGGGGCCGGAGCAGTACTTC. Encoded protein: CASQGPEQYF.

The table lists this clone with a count of one. The genes are TRBV27 and TRBJ1-4; a possible D gene is TRBD1 (6 bases). CDR3 length: 15 residues. Trimming left V 0 bases short and J 7 bases short, with 12 bases between. From germline, CDR1 is MNHEY and CDR2 SMNVEV (reference sequence). The CDR3 nucleotides are TGTGCCAGCAGTTTATCGGGGGGGGCGCGTGAAAAACTGTTTTTT. Protein: CASSLSGGAREKLFF.

This chain connects TRBV6-1 to TRBJ1-1, with D maybe TRBD1 (6 bases). The ends were cut back, 8 bases at V and 2 bases at J, with 12 bases in the middle. Germline values: CDR1 MNHNS, CDR2 SASEGT. This CDR3 has 13 residues. The CDR3 bases are TGTGCCAGCTTGATAGGGGGAAACACTGAAGCTTTCTTT. As protein: CASLIGGNTEAFF.

The rearrangement links TRBV25-1 to TRBJ2-2, with 9 bases matching TRBD1. Trimming at V came to 3 bases and at J to 7 bases, leaving 6 bases not matched to a gene. Germline V gene lookup returns CDR1 MGHDK and CDR2 SYGVNS. CDR3 size: 15 residues. The CDR3 DNA sequence: TGTGCCAGCAGTGACTGGACAGGGGAACACGGGGAGCTGTTTTTT. As protein: CASSDWTGEHGELFF.

This chain links TRBV5-1 with TRBJ2-7; 11 positions match TRBD1. The CDR3 extends over 16 amino acids. In germline, CDR1 is SGHRS, CDR2 YFSETQ. The junction had 8 bases not matched to a gene; V was cut back by 4 bases and J by 2 bases. CDR3 bases: TGCGCCAGCAGCCTTCAACCGGGACAGGGGGCCTACGAGCAGTACTTC. Translating gives CASSLQPGQGAYEQYF. Based on the CDR3 plus reference TRBV5-1 and TRBJ2-7, the full variable domain is KAGVTQTPRYLIKTRGQQVTLSCSPISGHRSVSWYQQTPGQGLQFLFEYFSETQRNKGNFPGRFSGRQFSNSRSEMNVSTLELGDSALYLCASSLQPGQGAYEQYFGPGTRLTVT.

The J gene is TRBJ2-5, the V gene TRBV19, with TRBD2 matching 8 bases. Germline-derived CDR1 and CDR2 are LNHDA and SQIVND (reference sequence). The CDR3 is 15 amino acids. J was trimmed by 5 bases and V by 6 bases; bases with no gene match: 11. The CDR3, as DNA: TGTGCCAGTAGCGATTGGCTAGCGGGTGAGGAGACCCAGTACTTC. Translating gives CASSDWLAGEETQYF.

The chain combines TRBV28 with TRBJ1-5; the D is unclear. CDR3 length: 13 amino acids. With 7 bases removed from V and 3 bases from J, the gap between germline ends came to 10 bases. CDR1 and CDR2 from the germline V gene are MDHEN and SYDVKM. Here the CDR3 DNA reads TGTGCCAGCACCACCCGCCTCAATCAGCCCCAGCATTTT. This encodes CASTTRLNQPQHF.

The CDR3 is CAISAARLGGQETQYF. For the CDR3, the DNA is TGTGCCATCAGCGCAGCCAGATTGGGGGGACAAGAGACCCAGTACTTC. The chain has TRBV10-3 and TRBJ2-5, with D maybe TRBD2 (6 bases). CDR3 length equals 16 residues. The V and J ends lost 6 bases and 2 bases respectively, with 19 bases between them. CDR1 is ENHRY and CDR2 is SYGVKD in the germline V gene.

This clone was observed a handful of times. The chain carries TRBV6-1 and TRBJ2-7; D unresolved. The CDR3 runs 15 residues. CDR1 and CDR2 (germline): MNHNS, SASEGT. V lost 3 bases to trimming and J lost 3 bases, with 15 bases between them. CDR3 amino acids: CASSELWQANYEQYF. As DNA, the CDR3 is TGTGCCAGCAGTGAGTTATGGCAGGCGAACTACGAGCAGTACTTC.

The V call is TRBV19, the J call TRBJ1-4, with D uncertain. Germline CDR1 is LNHDA and CDR2 is SQIVND (reference sequence). The CDR3 has 12 amino acids. V shed 6 bases and J shed 0 bases, with 2 bases lying between them. The CDR3 DNA follows: TGTGCCAGTAGACCAACTAATGAAAAACTGTTTTTT. Translated: CASRPTNEKLFF.

This sequence joins TRBV6-6 and TRBJ1-2, with 7 bases that match TRBD1. The CDR3 sequence is 12 residues long. The V gene's germline CDR1 is MNHNY and CDR2 SVGAGI (reference sequence). V shed 6 bases and J 6 bases; nucleotides not matched to a gene: 4. CDR3 DNA: TGTGCCAGCAGCCCTGACAGGGATGGCTACACCTTC. Its translation: CASSPDRDGYTF.

This chain links TRBV9 with TRBJ1-4, with D unclear. Germline-derived CDR1 and CDR2 are SGDLS and YYNGEE. V lost 2 bases, J lost 2 bases, and 10 bases lay in between. The CDR3 is made up of 15 amino acids. The CDR3 is CASSVTASTNEKLFF. The CDR3, as DNA: TGTGCCAGCAGCGTTACAGCGAGTACTAATGAAAAACTGTTTTTT.

The table lists this clone with a count of one. The CDR3 nucleotides are TGTGCCAGCAGCCCCGTTTCTGGGGCCTGGGGTCCCCAGCATTTT. Translated, it gives CASSPVSGAWGPQHF. The J gene is TRBJ1-5, the V gene TRBV11-2; D possibly corresponds to TRBD1 (5 bases). The CDR3 consists of 15 residues. Germline CDR1 SGHAT, CDR2 FQNNGV. Deletions cut 5 bases from V and 10 bases from J, with 21 bases between.

V is TRBV9 and J is TRBJ1-1; TRBD1 is a possible D gene (6 bases). V lost 7 bases to trimming and J lost 9 bases, with 19 bases between them. This CDR3 contains 13 residues. CDR1 and CDR2 from the germline V gene are SGDLS and YYNGEE. The CDR3: CASSPRTEIKAFF. CDR3 sequence (DNA): TGTGCCAGCTCCCCCCGGACAGAGATCAAAGCTTTCTTT.

This clone was picked up one time. The chain uses TRBV4-3 and TRBJ2-7, with unresolved D. Trimming removed 0 bases at V and 0 bases at J, with 9 bases between. The CDR3 length is 15 residues. Germline CDR1 and CDR2: LGHNA and YSLEER. This chain's CDR3 is CASSQDWSNSYEQYF. The CDR3 bases are TGCGCCAGCAGCCAAGATTGGTCCAACTCCTACGAGCAGTACTTC.

This chain links TRBV28 with TRBJ2-3; no reliable D call. CDR3 size: 12 residues. CDR1 is MDHEN, CDR2 SYDVKM, per germline. V shed 8 bases and J shed 4 bases, with 10 bases lying between them. The CDR3 protein is CASLRSPDTQYF. In nucleotides, the CDR3 is TGTGCCAGCTTGAGGAGTCCAGATACGCAGTATTTT.

This clone was detected many times. V gene TRBV7-9 combines with J gene TRBJ2-7, with D possibly matching TRBD1 (7 bases). The CDR3 runs 16 residues. Germline V gene lookup returns CDR1 SEHNR and CDR2 FQNEAQ (reference sequence). With 6 bases removed from V and 6 bases from J, the gap between germline ends came to 24 bases. The CDR3 is CASRGQRGTAVSEQYF. DNA of the CDR3: TGTGCCAGCAGGGGACAACGCGGGACAGCCGTGTCCGAGCAGTACTTC.

This sequence joins TRBV27 and TRBJ2-7, with a weak D call TRBD2 (6 bases). This CDR3 is 13 amino acids long. The germline V gene encodes CDR1 MNHEY and CDR2 SMNVEV (reference sequence). Trimming pared 6 bases from V and 11 bases from J, leaving 20 bases between. The CDR3 coding sequence is TGTGCCAGCAGCGAGAGGAGGGGACCTTTGGAGTACTTC. Its protein product is CASSERRGPLEYF.

This chain connects TRBV4-3 to TRBJ1-2; unclear D gene. The CDR3 is 18 amino acids. Trimming cost V 0 bases and J 4 bases, with 21 bases left between them. CDR1 is LGHNA, CDR2 YSLEER, per germline. CDR3 region: CASSQDPGSSASTYGYTF. The CDR3 nucleotides are TGCGCCAGCAGCCAAGATCCGGGTAGTTCAGCGTCTACCTATGGCTACACCTTC.